A selection of T cell receptor beta chains follows, all from one sample in a study of graft-versus-host responses after intestinal transplantation. Assay used: immunoSEQ multiplex PCR; TCRdb lists only in-frame clones, some missing. Counted here are around 71,000 clones, more than 90% occurring once; the ten biggest clones make up about 6.9%. Material: bone marrow, obtained nearly 750 days after intestinal transplantation. These receptors came from a human patient who received an intestinal transplant, so some T cells may come from the graft donor. CDR3s include the opening cysteine and the closing phenylalanine or tryptophan. A D gene is named only where the DNA matches it firmly. Not every row has a clone size; where given, it reads once, few, many or a size class.

abundance	d_gene	j_gene	v_gene	CDR3aa	CDR3nt
.	.	TRBJ2-7	TRBV5-1	CASSLVQGKKGYEQYF	TGCGCCAGCAGCTTGGTACAGGGAAAGAAGGGATACGAGCAGTACTTC
.	TRBD2	TRBJ2-2	TRBV9	CASSVAQLAVAGELFF	TGTGCCAGCAGCGTAGCTCAACTAGCGGTAGCCGGGGAGCTGTTTTTT
.	TRBD2	TRBJ2-7	TRBV5-6	CASSLEGLSGIMNEQYF	TGTGCCAGCAGCTTGGAGGGATTAAGCGGGATTATGAACGAGCAGTACTTC
few	.	TRBJ2-7	TRBV28	CASSPRQRNYEQYF	TGTGCCAGCAGTCCCCGACAGAGAAACTACGAGCAGTACTTC
.	TRBD2	TRBJ2-7	TRBV2	CASSEGGTSGGYEQYF	TGTGCCAGCAGTGAAGGAGGGACTAGCGGGGGGTACGAGCAGTACTTC
.	TRBD1	TRBJ1-2	TRBV7-2	CASSGTGVGYTF	TGTGCCAGCAGCGGGACAGGGGTTGGCTACACCTTC
.	TRBD2	TRBJ2-3	TRBV6-6	CASGPGAGARDTQYF	TGTGCCAGCGGCCCAGGTGCGGGAGCGAGAGATACGCAGTATTTT
once	TRBD1	TRBJ1-2	TRBV28	CASSGGQVYGYTF	TGTGCCAGCAGTGGGGGACAGGTCTATGGCTACACCTTC
.	.	TRBJ1-2	TRBV30	CAWSPGPRDYGYTF	TGTGCCTGGAGCCCAGGACCCCGCGACTATGGCTACACCTTC
.	TRBD2	TRBJ2-1	TRBV4-1	CASSQLPRRRGGYNEQFF	TGCGCCAGCAGCCAACTACCTAGGAGGCGGGGGGGATACAATGAGCAGTTCTTC
.	.	TRBJ2-4	TRBV6-6	CASSYQEGNIQYF	TGTGCCAGCAGTTATCAGGAGGGAAACATTCAGTACTTC
.	.	TRBJ2-2	TRBV6-5	CASSYLEPGELFF	TGTGCCAGCAGTTACCTAGAACCCGGGGAGCTGTTTTTT
.	.	TRBJ2-3	TRBV7-3	CASSLQAQSDTQYF	TGTGCCAGCAGCTTACAAGCCCAATCGGATACGCAGTATTTT
.	.	TRBJ1-2	TRBV9	CASSASSAGEYGYTF	TGTGCCAGCAGCGCGAGCTCTGCAGGGGAATATGGCTACACCTTC
.	.	TRBJ2-7	TRBV6-5	CASRPPVSWEQYF	TGTGCCAGCAGGCCTCCGGTCTCCTGGGAGCAGTACTTC
.	.	TRBJ2-2	TRBV6-1	CASSDLAISFTGELFF	TGTGCCAGCAGTGATCTAGCTATATCTTTTACCGGGGAGCTGTTTTTT
.	TRBD1	TRBJ1-5	TRBV10-3	CAISPGQGSNQPQHF	TGTGCCATCAGTCCGGGACAGGGAAGCAATCAGCCCCAGCATTTT
.	.	TRBJ2-3	TRBV19	CASSMARGLTDTQYF	TGTGCCAGTAGTATGGCGAGGGGCCTCACAGATACGCAGTATTTT
.	.	TRBJ2-7	TRBV6-6	CASSYSPSYEQYF	TGTGCCAGCAGTTACAGTCCCTCCTACGAGCAGTACTTC
.	TRBD1	TRBJ2-1	TRBV4-1	CASSQATIPGQKNNEQFF	TGCGCCAGCAGCCAAGCCACAATTCCGGGACAGAAGAACAATGAGCAGTTCTTC
.	TRBD1	TRBJ1-2	TRBV27	CASSLQGQDGYTF	TGTGCCAGCAGTTTACAGGGACAGGATGGCTACACCTTC
.	TRBD1	TRBJ2-7	TRBV6-1	CASRDPGQGDYEQYF	TGTGCCAGCAGGGACCCGGGACAGGGGGACTACGAGCAGTACTTC
.	TRBD2	TRBJ2-7	TRBV30	CAWSGGSSYEQYF	TGTGCCTGGAGTGGCGGGAGCTCCTACGAGCAGTACTTC
.	TRBD1	TRBJ2-7	TRBV7-9	CASSSVGQGPYEQYF	TGTGCCAGCAGCTCCGTCGGACAGGGCCCCTACGAGCAGTACTTC
.	TRBD2	TRBJ2-5	TRBV10-3	CAISGGGGREQETQYF	TGTGCCATCAGTGGGGGAGGCGGGAGGGAGCAAGAGACCCAGTACTTC
.	TRBD2	TRBJ2-5	TRBV5-1	CASSTAGGLQETQYF	TGCGCCAGCAGCACAGCGGGAGGTCTTCAAGAGACCCAGTACTTC
.	.	TRBJ2-7	TRBV5-1	CASSFEGGEQYF	TGCGCCAGCAGCTTTGAAGGGGGCGAGCAGTACTTC
once	TRBD1	TRBJ2-7	TRBV9	CASSVTGSEQYF	TGTGCCAGCAGCGTGACAGGGAGCGAGCAGTACTTC
.	.	TRBJ1-3	TRBV4-1	CASSQEVRVRGWNTIYF	TGCGCCAGCAGCCAAGAGGTCAGAGTCAGGGGATGGAACACCATATATTTT
.	.	TRBJ1-1	TRBV6-6	CASTKDSTEAFF	TGTGCCAGCACCAAGGACAGCACTGAAGCTTTCTTT
.	.	TRBJ2-1	TRBV5-6	CASSFPSTGYEQFF	TGTGCCAGCAGCTTCCCTAGCACCGGGTATGAGCAGTTCTTC
few	TRBD2	TRBJ2-1	TRBV13	CASSLAVGEQFF	TGTGCCAGCAGCCTAGCGGTGGGGGAGCAGTTCTTC
.	.	TRBJ1-4	TRBV2	CASLRQENEKLFF	TGTGCCAGCCTGCGACAGGAAAATGAAAAACTGTTTTTT
.	TRBD1	TRBJ1-2	TRBV15	CATSGEWDRVYGNYGYTF	TGTGCCACCAGCGGAGAATGGGACAGGGTGTATGGGAACTATGGCTACACCTTC
.	TRBD2	TRBJ2-1	TRBV29-1	CSVAGLPPYNEQFF	TGCAGCGTTGCGGGACTACCACCCTACAATGAGCAGTTCTTC
.	TRBD1	TRBJ1-6	TRBV30	CAWIRQGSLMASPLHF	TGTGCCTGGATCAGACAGGGCTCCTTGATGGCTTCACCCCTCCACTTT
once	.	TRBJ2-1	TRBV7-3	CASSYLGMEQFF	TGTGCCAGCAGCTACCTGGGAATGGAGCAGTTCTTC
.	.	TRBJ1-1	TRBV20-1	CSGQGNTEAFF	TGCAGTGGTCAGGGGAACACTGAAGCTTTCTTT
.	.	TRBJ1-2	TRBV4-1	CASSQDGEADSSF	TGCGCCAGCAGCCAAGATGGTGAAGCCGACTCCAGCTTC
.	.	TRBJ2-7	TRBV11-2	CASSLRVGRILNYEQYF	TGTGCCAGCAGCTTAAGGGTGGGACGGATATTAAACTACGAGCAGTACTTC
.	.	TRBJ1-2	TRBV5-6	CASSFVAAPNYGYTF	TGTGCCAGCAGCTTTGTGGCAGCCCCTAACTATGGCTACACCTTC
once	.	TRBJ2-7	TRBV5-1	CASSLVVGEQYF	TGCGCCAGCAGCTTGGTGGTTGGCGAGCAGTACTTC
.	.	TRBJ1-2	TRBV13	CASSGQMKANYGYTF	TGTGCCAGCAGCGGACAGATGAAAGCTAACTATGGCTACACCTTC
.	TRBD1	TRBJ2-2	TRBV10-3	CAITGQRIGELFF	TGTGCCATCACGGGACAGAGGATCGGGGAGCTGTTTTTT
.	.	TRBJ1-1	TRBV29-1	CSVVLSENTEAFF	TGCAGCGTTGTTTTGTCAGAGAACACTGAAGCTTTCTTT
.	.	TRBJ2-3	TRBV7-9	CASSLGFAVMVTDTQYF	TGTGCCAGCAGCTTAGGGTTCGCGGTGATGGTTACAGATACGCAGTATTTT
once	.	TRBJ2-7	TRBV5-1	CASSQTTAKGGYEQYF	TGCGCCAGCAGCCAAACGACCGCAAAAGGGGGTTACGAGCAGTACTTC
.	.	TRBJ2-1	TRBV6-5	CASSQRVFDEQFF	TGTGCCAGCAGCCAGCGGGTCTTCGATGAGCAGTTCTTC
.	.	TRBJ2-7	TRBV27	CASSPAPSYSYEQYF	TGTGCCAGCAGTCCTGCCCCTTCCTACTCCTACGAGCAGTACTTC
few	TRBD2	TRBJ2-5	TRBV10-3	CASDGGLGETQYF	TGTGCCTCCGACGGAGGACTAGGGGAGACCCAGTACTTC
.	.	TRBJ1-4	TRBV19	CASSISGKLFF	TGTGCCAGTAGTATCTCAGGAAAACTGTTTTTT
.	.	TRBJ2-7	TRBV5-1	CASSPLPSYEQYF	TGCGCCAGCAGCCCCCTACCTTCCTACGAGCAGTACTTC